Each of the 4 T cell receptor beta chains below was sequenced from the same sample in a study of cytomegalovirus exposure and HLA in healthy donors. Use of 60 Vbeta and 13 Jbeta primers characterized the PCR. The data were produced by immunoSEQ multiplex PCR, yet TCRdb's version contains in-frame clones alone and is incomplete. The table shows 130,000 or so clones, with just under 75% occurring only once. The sample taken for sequencing was PBMCs. These receptors were taken from a man aged 40-50 years in good health and CMV-seropositive.

J is TRBJ1-5 and V is TRBV7-9; TRBD1 might be the D (5 bases). V lost 7 bases to trimming and J lost 4 bases, with 11 bases between them. The length of the CDR3 is 13 residues. The germline V gene has CDR1 SEHNR and CDR2 FQNEAQ (reference sequence). The chain's CDR3 is CASNEEGNQPQHF. The CDR3, as DNA: TGTGCCAGCAATGAGGAGGGGAATCAGCCCCAGCATTTT.

The chain has TRBV5-6 and TRBJ2-7, with TRBD1 matching over 7 bases. CDR3 length equals 15 residues. The J segment lost 0 bases and the V segment lost 4 bases, leaving 7 bases of the junction unmatched. From germline, CDR1 is SGHDT and CDR2 YYEEEE. CDR3: CASSKPDRASYEQYF. CDR3 nucleotide sequence: TGTGCCAGCAGCAAGCCTGACAGGGCCTCCTACGAGCAGTACTTC.

The gene calls are TRBV20-1 and TRBJ2-7, with D possibly TRBD1 on 5 matching bases. Germline-derived CDR1 and CDR2 are DFQATT and SNEGSKA (reference sequence). V was shortened by 6 bases and J by 5 bases, with 8 bases between the two germline ends. This CDR3 has 10 residues. CDR3 residues: CSASDNEQYF. CDR3 in DNA: TGCAGTGCATCGGACAACGAGCAGTACTTC.

V is TRBV4-1 and J is TRBJ1-1; D remains ambiguous. Germline V gene sequence: CDR1 MGHRA, CDR2 YSYEKL. The ends were cut back, 4 bases at V and 1 base at J, with 7 bases in the middle. This CDR3 contains 13 residues. CDR3 region: CASSLGRNTEAFF. The CDR3 DNA follows: TGCGCCAGCAGCCTCGGGAGGAACACTGAAGCTTTCTTT.